A single sample is the source of the 16 T cell receptor beta chains below, sequenced in a study of control samples from healthy donors and cancer patients. Here immunoSEQ multiplex PCR was the method, and the copy in TCRdb shows in-frame clones only, minus some. Here the sample spans some 78,000 clones, around nine tenths being singletons. Specimen: blood. The receptors shown here come from a woman aged 55-70 years in good health.

This clone was seen only once. This chain links TRBV7-2 with TRBJ1-2; 9 nucleotides line up with TRBD1. The CDR3 is 14 amino acids. Losses at the gene ends were 5 bases for V and 6 bases for J; bases not matched to a gene: 7. Germline V CDR1 and CDR2: SGHTA, FQGNSA. This CDR3 is CASSQQGAGDGYTF. DNA of the CDR3: TGTGCCAGCAGCCAACAGGGGGCTGGCGATGGCTACACCTTC.

The CDR3 DNA is TGTGCCAGCAGCATTGACAGGCCCCCAGATACGCAGTATTTT. It specifies CASSIDRPPDTQYF. The gene calls are TRBV2 and TRBJ2-3; D might be TRBD1 (6 bases). Germline V gene sequence: CDR1 SNHLY, CDR2 FYNNEI. V lost 6 bases, J lost 4 bases, and 14 bases lay in between. This CDR3 is 14 amino acids long.

The CDR3 protein is CASSSGTSRFF. The CDR3 DNA is TGTGCCAGCAGCTCGGGGACCTCGAGGTTCTTC. The chain couples TRBV7-3 to TRBJ2-1, with D perhaps assigned TRBD1 or TRBD2 (5 bases each). Trimming shortened V by 4 bases and J by 15 bases, and 13 bases separated the two germline ends. CDR1 is SGHTA and CDR2 is FQGTGA in the germline V gene. The CDR3 contains 11 residues.

The chain combines TRBV15 with TRBJ1-2; 10 nucleotides match TRBD1. Germline V gene lookup returns CDR1 LNHNV and CDR2 YYDKDF (reference sequence). V was pared by 2 bases and J by 5 bases, with 5 bases of the junction left unmatched. This CDR3 region has 15 residues. CDR3: CATSRLTGGEYGYTF. Written as DNA, the CDR3 is TGTGCCACCAGCAGACTGACAGGGGGCGAGTATGGCTACACCTTC. The whole variable domain, filled in from reference TRBV15 and TRBJ1-2, reads DAMVIQNPRYQVTQFGKPVTLSCSQTLNHNVMYWYQQKSSQAPKLLFHYYDKDFNNEADTPDNFQSRRPNTSFCFLDIRSPGLGDTAMYLCATSRLTGGEYGYTFGSGTRLTVV.

This chain links TRBV6-6 with TRBJ1-1, with TRBD1 matching over 7 bases. With V trimmed by 7 bases and J by 4 bases, 15 bases remained unmatched. Per the germline V gene, CDR1 is MNHNY and CDR2 is SVGAGI (reference sequence). The CDR3 has 16 amino acids. CDR3 sequence: CASTSRDRAYGTEAFF. CDR3 nucleotides: TGTGCCAGCACCAGCCGCGACAGGGCGTATGGCACTGAAGCTTTCTTT.

The chain has TRBV7-2 and TRBJ1-1, with TRBD1 as a possible D gene (5 bases). V lost 0 bases and J lost 4, with 21 bases in between. CDR1 and CDR2 from the germline V gene are SGHTA and FQGNSA. The CDR3 is made up of 18 amino acids. The DNA for the CDR3 is TGTGCCAGCAGCTTAGCGCCATCCGGCTGGGGGATCGGCACTGAAGCTTTCTTT. Its translation: CASSLAPSGWGIGTEAFF.

The chain employs TRBV11-3 and TRBJ1-2; no reliable D call. Trimming removed 5 bases at V and 8 bases at J, with 18 bases between. This CDR3 region has 14 residues. Germline CDR1 SGHNT, CDR2 YENEEA. CDR3 loop: CASSPRRGLEGYTF. DNA of the CDR3: TGTGCCAGCAGCCCCAGGCGGGGATTAGAGGGCTACACCTTC. Based on the CDR3 plus reference TRBV11-3 and TRBJ1-2, the full variable domain is EAGVVQSPRYKIIEKKQPVAFWCNPISGHNTLYWYLQNLGQGPELLIRYENEEAVDDSQLPKDRFSAERLKGVDSTLKIQPAELGDSAVYLCASSPRRGLEGYTFGSGTRLTVV.

In its sample, this clone was seen once. The V call is TRBV5-8, the J call TRBJ2-3; a possible D gene is TRBD2 (6 bases). The CDR3 consists of 14 residues. Germline V lookup: CDR1 SGHTS, CDR2 YDEGEE. V lost 1 base and J lost 4, with 10 bases in between. In nucleotides, the CDR3 is TGTGCCAGCAGCTTGTGGGAGGTTGCAGATACGCAGTATTTT. It is translated as CASSLWEVADTQYF.

The rearrangement joins TRBV13 to TRBJ2-1; no clear D. Germline-derived CDR1 and CDR2 are PRHDT and FYEKMQ (reference sequence). This CDR3 spans 16 amino acids. Trimming pared 3 bases from V and 0 bases from J, leaving 12 bases between. For the CDR3, the DNA is TGTGCCAGCAGCTTCCAAGGGTACAGCTCCTACAATGAGCAGTTCTTC. It specifies CASSFQGYSSYNEQFF.

This sequence joins TRBV25-1 and TRBJ2-1, with 7 bases matching TRBD1. Germline V gene sequence: CDR1 MGHDK, CDR2 SYGVNS. There are 13 residues in the CDR3. Losses at the gene ends were 7 bases for V and 6 bases for J; bases not matched to a gene: 6. Written as DNA, the CDR3 is TGTGCCAGCAAGACGACAGGGAGCAATGAGCAGTTCTTC. Amino acids: CASKTTGSNEQFF.

The rearrangement uses TRBV2 and TRBJ2-3; D unresolved. CDR1 SNHLY and CDR2 FYNNEI come from the germline V gene. The ends were cut back, 1 base at V and 2 bases at J, with 10 bases in the middle. CDR3 size: 15 residues. CDR3 sequence: CASSEDSVYTDTQYF. The CDR3 DNA is TGTGCCAGCAGTGAAGATTCAGTTTACACAGATACGCAGTATTTT.

The chain recombines TRBV6-5 with TRBJ1-5; no firm D call. V gave up 7 bases and J gave up 7 bases, with 14 bases separating them. The CDR3 spans 13 residues. CDR1 MNHEY and CDR2 SVGAGI come from the germline V gene. CDR3 nucleotides: TGTGCCAGCACTGGCGGGCTCCGACAGCCCCAGCATTTT. Amino acid sequence: CASTGGLRQPQHF.

The chain combines TRBV5-1 with TRBJ1-1, with 7 nucleotides matching TRBD1. The CDR3 is made up of 16 amino acids. The V segment lost 4 bases and the J segment 4 bases; nucleotides outside the gene matches: 13. CDR1 and CDR2 (germline): SGHRS, YFSETQ. The CDR3 nucleotides read TGCGCCAGCAGCCCAGGGAGGGGGCAAGGGAGCACTGAAGCTTTCTTT. Protein: CASSPGRGQGSTEAFF.

V gene TRBV11-2 combines with J gene TRBJ2-7; D is ambiguous. The CDR3 length is 11 residues. Germline loops: CDR1 SGHAT, CDR2 FQNNGV. V lost 6 bases and J lost 6, with 9 bases in between. In DNA form, the CDR3 reads TGTGCCAGCAGGCAGACGGGCGAGCAGTACTTC. Protein product: CASRQTGEQYF. Combining the CDR3 with reference TRBV11-2 and TRBJ2-7 gives the whole variable domain EAGVAQSPRYKIIEKRQSVAFWCNPISGHATLYWYQQILGQGPKLLIQFQNNGVVDDSQLPKDRFSAERLKGVDSTLKIQPAKLEDSAVYLCASRQTGEQYFGPGTRLTVT.

The CDR3 DNA sequence: TGTGCCAGTACCATCCAGACCCGAAGGTCCGGGGAGCTGTTTTTT. It translates to CASTIQTRRSGELFF. V usage is TRBV19 and J usage is TRBJ2-2; no clear D. Deletions cut 7 bases from V and 6 bases from J, with 18 bases between. Germline values: CDR1 LNHDA, CDR2 SQIVND (reference sequence). This CDR3 is built from 15 residues. Full variable domain (remainder filled in from reference TRBV19 and TRBJ2-2): DGGITQSPKYLFRKEGQNVTLSCEQNLNHDAMYWYRQDPGQGLRLIYYSQIVNDFQKGDIAEGYSVSREKKESFPLTVTSAQKNPTAFYLCASTIQTRRSGELFFGEGSRLTVL.

This clone is labeled as medium-sized (0.01 to 0.1%). The rearrangement links TRBV10-3 to TRBJ2-1; 9 bases line up with TRBD2. With 2 bases clipped from V and 4 bases from J, the junction kept 3 bases outside the gene matches. The CDR3 loop spans 15 amino acids. The germline V gene has CDR1 ENHRY and CDR2 SYGVKD. The CDR3 loop is CAISERAGGYNEQFF. The CDR3 DNA is TGTGCCATCAGTGAGCGAGCGGGAGGTTACAATGAGCAGTTCTTC.